The clone carrying this T cell receptor beta chain was seen more than once but under ten times. What it binds is not known. This sample is drawn from a study of CD8 T cells in ankylosing spondylitis. Study observations and caveats: Matched ankylosing spondylitis synovial fluid reportedly contained a significantly enriched population of disease-linked clones. Disease-linked clones had a CD8+ phenotype and relatively low frequency in peripheral blood. Ankylosing spondylitis blood appeared to be characterized by a TCR beta motif of eight highly homologous variants.

In making TCR beta libraries, quantitative 5'-RACE with molecular barcodes was used. From the 5' RACE reads, TCRdb called clonotypes with MiXCR, one entry per CDR3 protein. The sample holds a few hundred thousand distinct CDR3 sequences, 15% to 20% seen once. Germline CDR1 reads SGHRS; CDR2 reads YFSETQ. The V end lost 4 bases, the J end lost 3 bases, and 10 bases lay between the germline ends. The CDR3 contains 14 residues. The sequencing sample was made of blood, either unsorted or a sorted T cell fraction (not recorded which). The V gene is TRBV5-1, the J gene TRBJ2-2, with D possibly matching TRBD1 (5 bases). The TCR comes from a male donor with ankylosing spondylitis. The CDR3: CASSQGVDTGELFF. CDR3 in DNA: TGCGCCAGCAGCCAAGGGGTTGACACCGGGGAGCTGTTTTTT.